These T cell receptor beta chains were read from a single sample in a study of cytotoxic CD8 clonotypes in ibrutinib-treated CLL. Clones were sequenced by immunoSEQ multiplex PCR, and TCRdb holds only the in-frame ones, with some missing. Of 150,000 or so clones in the sample, about four fifths were seen once. This sample comprised PBMCs, obtained after 24 months of ibrutinib treatment. Receptors were obtained from a human donor with chronic lymphocytic leukemia. Both conserved end residues are part of each CDR3. D genes are given only for firm matches. The size of a clone is reported for some rows only, either as once, few or many, or as a class for expanded clones.

cdr3_aa: CASSLAGTGELFF
cdr3_nt: TGTGCCAGCAGTTTAGCAGGAACCGGGGAGCTGTTTTTT
j_call: TRBJ2-2
clone_size: -
v_call: TRBV7-2
d_call: -

cdr3_aa: CAWSVVLNYGYTF
cdr3_nt: TGTGCCTGGAGTGTGGTTTTGAACTATGGCTACACCTTC
j_call: TRBJ1-2
clone_size: -
v_call: TRBV30
d_call: -

cdr3_aa: CASSFEVAGGHNEQFF
cdr3_nt: TGTGCCAGCAGCTTTGAGGTAGCGGGAGGGCACAATGAGCAGTTCTTC
j_call: TRBJ2-1
clone_size: -
v_call: TRBV7-2
d_call: TRBD2

cdr3_aa: CASSDQGLPGETQYF
cdr3_nt: TGTGCCAGCAGCGACCAGGGACTCCCCGGGGAGACCCAGTACTTC
j_call: TRBJ2-5
clone_size: few
v_call: TRBV2
d_call: -

cdr3_aa: CASSELAGGKTSTDTQYF
cdr3_nt: TGCGCCAGCAGTGAATTAGCGGGGGGAAAAACTAGCACAGATACGCAGTATTTT
j_call: TRBJ2-3
clone_size: -
v_call: TRBV10-2
d_call: TRBD2

cdr3_aa: CAWTIGQGFYEQYF
cdr3_nt: TGTGCCTGGACCATAGGACAGGGGTTCTACGAGCAGTACTTC
j_call: TRBJ2-7
clone_size: -
v_call: TRBV30
d_call: TRBD1

cdr3_aa: CASSPITGPNTEAFF
cdr3_nt: TGTGCCAGCTCACCAATAACGGGACCTAACACTGAAGCTTTCTTT
j_call: TRBJ1-1
clone_size: -
v_call: TRBV18
d_call: -

cdr3_aa: CASSLLAGGSTDTQYF
cdr3_nt: TGTGCCAGCAGCCTCCTAGCGGGGGGCAGCACAGATACGCAGTATTTT
j_call: TRBJ2-3
clone_size: -
v_call: TRBV7-9
d_call: TRBD2

cdr3_aa: CASKLPDAEQYF
cdr3_nt: TGTGCCAGCAAACTCCCGGACGCCGAGCAGTACTTC
j_call: TRBJ2-7
clone_size: -
v_call: TRBV28
d_call: -

cdr3_aa: CAISEQGTDTQYF
cdr3_nt: TGTGCCATCAGTGAGCAGGGCACAGATACGCAGTATTTT
j_call: TRBJ2-3
clone_size: few
v_call: TRBV10-3
d_call: -

cdr3_aa: CASSVGPSYEQYF
cdr3_nt: TGTGCCAGCAGCGTAGGGCCCTCCTACGAGCAGTACTTC
j_call: TRBJ2-7
clone_size: -
v_call: TRBV9
d_call: -

cdr3_aa: CASSPGVSYEQYF
cdr3_nt: TGTGCCAGCTCACCTGGGGTCTCCTACGAGCAGTACTTC
j_call: TRBJ2-7
clone_size: once
v_call: TRBV18
d_call: -

cdr3_aa: CASSPRGGGDEKLFF
cdr3_nt: TGCGCCAGCAGCCCACGCGGCGGGGGGGACGAAAAACTGTTTTTT
j_call: TRBJ1-4
clone_size: few
v_call: TRBV4-1
d_call: -

cdr3_aa: CASSTLGQGLVINYGYTF
cdr3_nt: TGTGCCAGCAGCACTCTCGGACAGGGCCTCGTCATTAACTATGGCTACACCTTC
j_call: TRBJ1-2
clone_size: -
v_call: TRBV9
d_call: TRBD1

cdr3_aa: CASSTGTVGTLRYEPQHF
cdr3_nt: TGTGCCAGTAGTACGGGGACAGTAGGAACCCTAAGGTATGAGCCCCAGCATTTT
j_call: TRBJ1-5
clone_size: -
v_call: TRBV19
d_call: TRBD1

cdr3_aa: CASSSDRETISGQPQHF
cdr3_nt: TGTGCCAGCAGCTCAGACCGGGAGACCATCTCTGGTCAGCCCCAGCATTTT
j_call: TRBJ1-5
clone_size: -
v_call: TRBV28
d_call: -

cdr3_aa: CASSTDRAGGAFF
cdr3_nt: TGTGCCAGTAGTACCGACAGGGCCGGAGGTGCTTTCTTT
j_call: TRBJ1-1
clone_size: -
v_call: TRBV19
d_call: TRBD1